This TCR beta chain was sequenced in a study of neurological immune-mediated disorders. Findings and limits, study-wide: Any association between clinical or MRI features and the multiple sclerosis repertoire cluster was absent.

This clonotype has ten or more counts. The antigen is not known. PBMCs numbering 2 million and stored at -80 C yielded the unsorted libraries. TCRdb reanalysed the 5' RACE reads using MiXCR and keeps one entry per CDR3 protein. This sample has about 40,000 distinct CDR3 sequences; 2.5% occur once, and the top ten carry nearly 2.5%. The sequencing input was PBMCs. The receptor was isolated from a man in his forties or fifties with multiple sclerosis.

CDR3 nucleotides: TGTGCCAGCAGTAAGGGGAGCTCCTACGAGCAGTACTTC. This sequence encodes CASSKGSSYEQYF. V gene TRBV5-5 combines with J gene TRBJ2-7; the D call may be TRBD1 or TRBD2 (5 bases each). V lost 5 bases to trimming and J lost 0 bases, with 9 bases between them. CDR1 is SGHKS, CDR2 YYEKEE, per germline (reference sequence). CDR3 size: 13 residues.